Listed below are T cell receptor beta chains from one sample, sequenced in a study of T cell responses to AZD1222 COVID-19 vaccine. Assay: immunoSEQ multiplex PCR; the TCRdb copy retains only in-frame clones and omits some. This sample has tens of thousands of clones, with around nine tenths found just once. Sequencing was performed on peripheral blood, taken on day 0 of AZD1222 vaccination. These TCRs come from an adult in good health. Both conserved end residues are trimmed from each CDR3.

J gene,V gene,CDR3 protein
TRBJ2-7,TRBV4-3,ASSQLAGSYEQY
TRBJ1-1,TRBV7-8,ASSFLTNTEAF
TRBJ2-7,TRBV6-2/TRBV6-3,ASSTRQGYEQY
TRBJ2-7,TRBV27,ASTNMGERPYEQY
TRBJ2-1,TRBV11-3,ASSPTTGTEGREQF
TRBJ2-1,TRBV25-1,ASSLAGGGEQF
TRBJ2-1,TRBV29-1,SVARGSYNEQF
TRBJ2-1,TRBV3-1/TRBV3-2,ASSQQRLIANEQF
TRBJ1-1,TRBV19,ATRDRLNTEAF
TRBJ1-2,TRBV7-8,ASSLQGDYGYT
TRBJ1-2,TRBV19,ASSLPGTGHYGYT
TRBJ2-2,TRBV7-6,ASSLGWTGELF
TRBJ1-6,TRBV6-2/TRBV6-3,ASSWGYGNSPLH
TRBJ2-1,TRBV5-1,ASSLWSGTSGTRYTYNEQF
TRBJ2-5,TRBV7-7,ASSSGTSEQETQY
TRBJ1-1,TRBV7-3,ASSLAPPGQGASEAF
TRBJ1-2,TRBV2,ASSPGGPALDSNYGYT
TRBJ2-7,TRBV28,ASSSTGEVGYEQY
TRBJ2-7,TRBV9,ASSVSGGSYEQY
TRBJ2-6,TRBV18,ASSPEGKVFTGANVLT
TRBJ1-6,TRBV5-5,ASSLGQGWNSPLH
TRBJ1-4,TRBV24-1,ATSDTLLRANEKLF
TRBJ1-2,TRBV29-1,SVAGRVGGYT
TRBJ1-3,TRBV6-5,ASSPRTGAGNTIY
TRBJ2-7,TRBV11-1,ASSPGQGFSYEQY
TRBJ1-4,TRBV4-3,ASSQGGDRRHEKLF